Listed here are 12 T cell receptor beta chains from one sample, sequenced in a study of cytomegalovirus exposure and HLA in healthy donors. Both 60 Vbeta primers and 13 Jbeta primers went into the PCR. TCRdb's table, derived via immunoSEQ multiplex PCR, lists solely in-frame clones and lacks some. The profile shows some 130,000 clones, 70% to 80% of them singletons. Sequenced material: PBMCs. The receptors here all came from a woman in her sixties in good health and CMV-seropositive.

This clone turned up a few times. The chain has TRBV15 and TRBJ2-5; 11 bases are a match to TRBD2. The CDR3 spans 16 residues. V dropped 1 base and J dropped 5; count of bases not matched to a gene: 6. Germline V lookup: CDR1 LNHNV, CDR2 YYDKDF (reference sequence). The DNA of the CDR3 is TGTGCCACCAGCAGAGGGGCTAGCGGGGGGATCGAGACCCAGTACTTC. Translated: CATSRGASGGIETQYF. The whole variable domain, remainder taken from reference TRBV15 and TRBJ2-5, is DAMVIQNPRYQVTQFGKPVTLSCSQTLNHNVMYWYQQKSSQAPKLLFHYYDKDFNNEADTPDNFQSRRPNTSFCFLDIRSPGLGDTAMYLCATSRGASGGIETQYFGPGTRLLVL.

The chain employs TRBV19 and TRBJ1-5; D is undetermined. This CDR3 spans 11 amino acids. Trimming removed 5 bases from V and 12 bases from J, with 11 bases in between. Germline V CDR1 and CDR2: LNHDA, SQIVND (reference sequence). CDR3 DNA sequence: TGTGCCAGTAGTGCCCCTGGTAGCCAGCATTTT. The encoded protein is CASSAPGSQHF.

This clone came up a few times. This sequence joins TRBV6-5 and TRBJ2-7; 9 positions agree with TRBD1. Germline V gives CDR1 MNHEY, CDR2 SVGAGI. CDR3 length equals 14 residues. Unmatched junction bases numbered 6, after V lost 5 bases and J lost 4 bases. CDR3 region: CASSPPGQGYEQYF. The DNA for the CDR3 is TGTGCCAGCAGTCCCCCAGGACAGGGGTACGAGCAGTACTTC.

The CDR3 sequence is CASSLSLPGPNTEAFF. The CDR3 DNA follows: TGCGCCAGCAGCCTCAGTTTGCCAGGGCCGAACACTGAAGCTTTCTTT. The V and J genes are TRBV5-1 and TRBJ1-1, with a weak D call TRBD1 (5 bases). The CDR3 has 16 residues. Trimming left V 4 bases short and J 1 base short, with 17 bases between. Germline V gene sequence: CDR1 SGHRS, CDR2 YFSETQ.

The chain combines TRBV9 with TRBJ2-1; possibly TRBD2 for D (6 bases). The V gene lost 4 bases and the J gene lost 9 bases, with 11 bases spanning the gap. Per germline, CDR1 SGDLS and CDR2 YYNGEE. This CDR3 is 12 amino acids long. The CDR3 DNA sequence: TGTGCCAGCAGCTTACTAGCAGGTGAGCAGTTCTTC. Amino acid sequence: CASSLLAGEQFF.

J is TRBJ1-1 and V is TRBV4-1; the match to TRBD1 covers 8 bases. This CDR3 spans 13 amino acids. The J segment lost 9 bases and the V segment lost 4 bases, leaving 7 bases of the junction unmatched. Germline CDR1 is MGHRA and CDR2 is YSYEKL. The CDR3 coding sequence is TGCGCCAGCAGCCTCGGACAGGGCGCGAAAGCTTTCTTT. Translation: CASSLGQGAKAFF.

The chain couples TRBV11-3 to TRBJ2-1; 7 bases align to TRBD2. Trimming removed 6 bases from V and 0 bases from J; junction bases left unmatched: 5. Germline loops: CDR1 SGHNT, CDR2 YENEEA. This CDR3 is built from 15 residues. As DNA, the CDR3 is TGTGCCAGCAGGGGGGAGGGAAGCTCCTACAATGAGCAGTTCTTC. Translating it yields CASRGEGSSYNEQFF. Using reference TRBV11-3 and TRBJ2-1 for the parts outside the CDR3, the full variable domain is EAGVVQSPRYKIIEKKQPVAFWCNPISGHNTLYWYLQNLGQGPELLIRYENEEAVDDSQLPKDRFSAERLKGVDSTLKIQPAELGDSAVYLCASRGEGSSYNEQFFGPGTRLTVL.

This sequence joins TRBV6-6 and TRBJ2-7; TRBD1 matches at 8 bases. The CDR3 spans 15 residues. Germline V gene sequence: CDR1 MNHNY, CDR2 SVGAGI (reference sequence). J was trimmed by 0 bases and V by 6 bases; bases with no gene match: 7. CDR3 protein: CASSHTGGSSYEQYF. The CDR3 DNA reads TGTGCCAGCAGCCATACAGGGGGAAGCTCCTACGAGCAGTACTTC.

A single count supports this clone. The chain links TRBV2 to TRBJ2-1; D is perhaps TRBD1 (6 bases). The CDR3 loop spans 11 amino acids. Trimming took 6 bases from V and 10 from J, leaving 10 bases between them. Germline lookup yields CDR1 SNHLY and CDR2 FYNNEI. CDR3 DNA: TGTGCCAGCAGCAACGACAGGGAGCAGTTCTTC. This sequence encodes CASSNDREQFF.

This CDR3 is CASTRRGAQNEQYF. The CDR3 nucleotides are TGTGCCAGTACCCGGCGGGGGGCGCAGAACGAGCAGTACTTC. This chain uses TRBV19 with TRBJ2-7; 8 nucleotides agree with TRBD2. The germline gives CDR1 LNHDA, CDR2 SQIVND (reference sequence). The trim removed 7 bases at V and 5 bases at J, leaving 10 bases unmatched. The CDR3 has 14 amino acids.

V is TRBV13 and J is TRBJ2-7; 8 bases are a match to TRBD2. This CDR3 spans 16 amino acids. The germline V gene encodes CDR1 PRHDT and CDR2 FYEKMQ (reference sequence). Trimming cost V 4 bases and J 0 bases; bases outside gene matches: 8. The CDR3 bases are TGTGCCAGCAGCTCCCCGGGGGGGGCGGGCTCCTACGAGCAGTACTTC. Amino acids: CASSSPGGAGSYEQYF.

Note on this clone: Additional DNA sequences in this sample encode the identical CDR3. The CDR3 region is CASSPGLGNQPQHF. CDR3 DNA: TGTGCCAGTAGTCCGGGATTAGGCAATCAGCCCCAGCATTTT. J is TRBJ1-5 and V is TRBV19; D is uncertain. V shed 5 bases and J shed 2 bases, with 10 bases lying between them. From germline, CDR1 is LNHDA and CDR2 SQIVND (reference sequence). CDR3 length equals 14 residues.